The 22 T cell receptor beta chains presented below share a single source sample, sequenced in a study of shared clonotypes between healthy human individuals. The data were produced by immunoSEQ multiplex PCR, yet TCRdb's version contains in-frame clones alone and is incomplete. The sample lists 750,000 to 1,000,000 clones; about 92% were seen once. Naive CD8 cells were CD45RO-negative, positively selected for CCR7, excluding terminally differentiated effector memory CD45RA+ cells. Specimen: naive CD8+ T cells sorted from blood. The source is a man younger than 45 in good health.

With regard to this clone: A read error is possible here, since a much larger clone lies one base away. This chain joins TRBV25-1 and TRBJ2-2; D remains ambiguous. The CDR3 consists of 12 residues. V was shortened by 6 bases and J by 1 base, with 3 bases between the two germline ends. The germline V gene encodes CDR1 MGHDK and CDR2 SYGVNS. The CDR3 reads CASRENTGELFF. The CDR3 coding sequence is TGTGCCAGCAGGGAGAACACCGGGGAGCTGTTTTTT.

The rearrangement uses TRBV11-2 and TRBJ2-7; 8 positions match TRBD1. The V gene's germline CDR1 is SGHAT and CDR2 FQNNGV. This CDR3 contains 15 residues. Unmatched junction bases numbered 2, after V lost 0 bases and J lost 1 base. This chain's CDR3 is CASSLDRDRSYEQYF. CDR3 nucleotide sequence: TGTGCCAGCAGCTTAGACCGGGACAGGTCCTACGAGCAGTACTTC.

The chain joins TRBV19 to TRBJ2-1; no clear D gene. Germline CDR1 LNHDA, CDR2 SQIVND (reference sequence). V lost 1 base to trimming and J lost 6 bases, with 4 bases between them. The CDR3 is 12 amino acids. CDR3 protein: CASSIGVNEQFF. The DNA of the CDR3 is TGTGCCAGTAGTATAGGAGTCAATGAGCAGTTCTTC.

CDR3 sequence (DNA): TGTGCCAGCAGCCTAAGCGCAGGGATCAACGAGCAGTACTTC. Amino acids: CASSLSAGINEQYF. V usage is TRBV14 and J usage is TRBJ2-7; D possibly corresponds to TRBD1 (5 bases). Germline loops: CDR1 SGHDN, CDR2 FVKESK. V was clipped by 4 bases and J by 5 bases, with 15 bases between them. The CDR3 consists of 14 residues.

The gene calls are TRBV30 and TRBJ1-1; possible D gene TRBD1, 6 bases. Trimming took 1 base from V and 1 from J, leaving 16 bases between them. Germline V gives CDR1 GTSNPN, CDR2 SVGIG (reference sequence). The CDR3 contains 16 residues. The CDR3 DNA reads TGTGCCTGGAGTGGCGCGGGAGGGGGGACGAACACTGAAGCTTTCTTT. Amino acids: CAWSGAGGGTNTEAFF.

The rearrangement links TRBV7-9 to TRBJ2-1, with no clear D. This CDR3 contains 11 residues. Germline V gene lookup returns CDR1 SEHNR and CDR2 FQNEAQ (reference sequence). Deletions cut 2 bases from V and 8 bases from J, with 4 bases between. The CDR3 bases are TGTGCCAGCAGCTTAAAAGATGAGCAGTTCTTC. It encodes CASSLKDEQFF.

V usage is TRBV7-9 and J usage is TRBJ2-2; D remains ambiguous. V gave up 5 bases and J gave up 6 bases, with 10 bases separating them. The CDR3 is 13 amino acids. Germline assignment: CDR1 SEHNR and CDR2 FQNEAQ (reference sequence). The CDR3 loop is CASSLGSSGELFF. The DNA of the CDR3 is TGTGCCAGCAGCCTGGGCAGTTCCGGGGAGCTGTTTTTT.

The rearrangement uses TRBV19 and TRBJ1-1; D unclear. V lost 5 bases and J lost 2, with 9 bases in between. CDR1 LNHDA and CDR2 SQIVND come from the germline V gene (reference sequence). The CDR3 is made up of 13 amino acids. The CDR3 spells CASSLSRNTEAFF. As DNA, the CDR3 is TGTGCCAGTAGTTTATCGAGAAACACTGAAGCTTTCTTT. The full variable domain, its missing parts supplied by reference TRBV19 and TRBJ1-1, is DGGITQSPKYLFRKEGQNVTLSCEQNLNHDAMYWYRQDPGQGLRLIYYSQIVNDFQKGDIAEGYSVSREKKESFPLTVTSAQKNPTAFYLCASSLSRNTEAFFGQGTRLTVV.

The chain links TRBV19 to TRBJ2-1; D is ambiguous. Deletions cut 1 base from V and 1 base from J, with 8 bases between. The CDR3 is 15 amino acids. In germline, CDR1 is LNHDA, CDR2 SQIVND (reference sequence). CDR3 in amino acids: CASSIGQASYNEQFF. CDR3 DNA: TGTGCCAGTAGTATAGGGCAGGCTTCCTACAATGAGCAGTTCTTC.

A remark on this clone: Other nucleotide sequences from this sample produce the same CDR3. V is TRBV5-1 and J is TRBJ2-7; 9 nucleotides agree with TRBD1. This CDR3 spans 13 amino acids. Germline CDR1 and CDR2: SGHRS and YFSETQ. After removal of 3 bases from V and 3 bases from J, the junction contained 1 base not matched to a gene. The CDR3 loop reads CASSSGQGYEQYF. The CDR3 DNA reads TGCGCCAGCAGCTCGGGACAGGGCTACGAGCAGTACTTC.

The chain joins TRBV4-3 to TRBJ1-4, with D uncertain. Germline CDR1 LGHNA, CDR2 YSLEER. This CDR3 has 15 amino acids. Trimming removed 0 bases from V and 8 bases from J, with 13 bases in between. CDR3 in amino acids: CASSQDSAPREKLFF. CDR3 DNA sequence: TGCGCCAGCAGCCAAGATTCGGCCCCGCGCGAAAAACTGTTTTTT.

The chain uses TRBV9 and TRBJ2-4; weak D call: TRBD2 (6 bases). The CDR3 spans 12 residues. The germline V gene encodes CDR1 SGDLS and CDR2 YYNGEE. The V gene lost 3 bases and the J gene lost 5 bases, with 6 bases spanning the gap. CDR3 loop: CASSAGENIQYF. In DNA, the CDR3 is TGTGCCAGCAGCGCGGGGGAAAACATTCAGTACTTC.

This chain joins TRBV29-1 and TRBJ1-2; D ambiguous. The V end was cut by 7 bases, the J end by 2 bases, with 8 bases between. The length of the CDR3 is 11 residues. CDR1 and CDR2 from the germline V gene are SQVTM and ANQGSEA. CDR3 bases: TGCAGCGCCGAGGACAACTATGGCTACACCTTC. Translation: CSAEDNYGYTF.

CDR3 protein: CASSSGEGLSYEQYF. CDR3 sequence (DNA): TGCGCCAGCAGCTCCGGCGAGGGCCTATCCTACGAGCAGTACTTC. The V call is TRBV4-1, the J call TRBJ2-7; possible D gene TRBD2, 5 bases. The germline V and J ends were trimmed by 5 bases and 1 base, with 15 bases remaining between them. The CDR3 is 15 residues long. CDR1 MGHRA and CDR2 YSYEKL come from the germline V gene.

The chain joins TRBV25-1 to TRBJ2-3; possible D gene TRBD2, 6 bases. The CDR3 is 15 amino acids. Germline CDR1 is MGHDK and CDR2 is SYGVNS. V lost 7 bases and J 5 bases, leaving 19 bases between the germline ends. CDR3 in amino acids: CASTRGTLGQDTQYF. The CDR3 bases are TGTGCCAGCACCAGAGGGACTTTGGGTCAAGATACGCAGTATTTT.

The chain has TRBV7-9 and TRBJ2-1; TRBD2 matches at 7 bases. The ends lost 5 bases at V and 3 bases at J; junction bases unmatched: 16. There are 18 residues in the CDR3. Germline CDR1 is SEHNR and CDR2 is FQNEAQ (reference sequence). CDR3 residues: CASSPRNGGRVIYNEQFF. The CDR3, as DNA: TGTGCCAGCAGCCCCCGGAATGGAGGGAGGGTCATCTACAATGAGCAGTTCTTC.

CDR3 bases: TGTGCCAGTAGAGCCGCCGTCGGAGGGGCTGAAGCTTTCTTT. Its protein is CASRAAVGGAEAFF. The chain couples TRBV19 to TRBJ1-1, with a possible D match to TRBD1 (5 bases). Looked up from germline, CDR1 is LNHDA and CDR2 is SQIVND (reference sequence). There are 14 residues in the CDR3. Trimming removed 6 bases at V and 6 bases at J, with 17 bases between.

V gene TRBV27 combines with J gene TRBJ2-7, with 11 bases lining up with TRBD1. CDR1 and CDR2 (germline): MNHEY, SMNVEV (reference sequence). Germline trimming cut 0 bases from V and 1 base from J; bases unmatched to any gene: 2. This CDR3 contains 16 residues. The CDR3 is CASSLSGTGGSYEQYF. Here the CDR3 DNA reads TGTGCCAGCAGTTTATCCGGGACAGGGGGGTCCTACGAGCAGTACTTC.

This chain links TRBV9 with TRBJ2-1; a possible D gene is TRBD2 (6 bases). Trimming cost V 3 bases and J 9 bases, with 19 bases left between them. This CDR3 spans 15 amino acids. CDR1 is SGDLS, CDR2 YYNGEE, per germline. CDR3 nucleotide sequence: TGTGCCAGCAGCGAGAAGAGGGGAGGAAGCCGTGAGCAGTTCTTC. As protein: CASSEKRGGSREQFF. Full variable domain (outside the CDR3, taken from reference TRBV9 and TRBJ2-1): DSGVTQTPKHLITATGQRVTLRCSPRSGDLSVYWYQQSLDQGLQFLIQYYNGEERAKGNILERFSAQQFPDLHSELNLSSLELGDSALYFCASSEKRGGSREQFFGPGTRLTVL.

V usage is TRBV5-1 and J usage is TRBJ2-1; 7 bases are shared with TRBD2. Germline V gives CDR1 SGHRS, CDR2 YFSETQ. This CDR3 region has 18 residues. J gave up 1 base and V 1 base, and 11 bases lay outside the gene matches. CDR3 in DNA: TGCGCCAGCAGCTTGTATGCCCCCCTAGCGGCTTCCTACAATGAGCAGTTCTTC. It yields the protein CASSLYAPLAASYNEQFF.

Worth noting for this clone: Other DNA sequences in the same sample also yield this CDR3. The chain has TRBV11-2 and TRBJ2-1; D may be TRBD2 (6 bases). V lost 1 base and J 8 bases, leaving 6 bases between the germline ends. Germline-derived CDR1 and CDR2 are SGHAT and FQNNGV. The CDR3 is 12 amino acids. CDR3 nucleotide sequence: TGTGCCAGCAGCTTAGGGGGGGATGAGCAGTTCTTC. This encodes CASSLGGDEQFF.

The chain carries TRBV7-9 and TRBJ2-7; a weak D match, TRBD2 (5 bases). The germline gives CDR1 SEHNR, CDR2 FQNEAQ (reference sequence). The V end was cut by 4 bases, the J end by 3 bases, with 13 bases between. The CDR3 is 14 residues long. This chain's CDR3 is CASSSAEGRYEQYF. CDR3 nucleotide sequence: TGTGCCAGCAGCTCCGCCGAGGGCCGCTACGAGCAGTACTTC.